What follows are 22 T cell receptor beta chains derived from one specimen sequenced in a study of radiation and T cells in renal cell carcinoma. Measured with immunoSEQ multiplex PCR; TCRdb has only the in-frame clones, and not every one. The profile shows around 180,000 clones, about 88% of them singletons. Noted time point: blood 4 weeks post-SBRT, at nephrectomy. Treatment meaning: 15 Gy SBRT to primary tumor, nephrectomy 4 weeks later. This specimen consisted of blood, obtained from a patient whose treatment included radiotherapy and nephrectomy. The receptors derive from a woman aged 45 to 65 with renal cell carcinoma.

As concerns this clone: An end of the junction differs from the germline gene, which may be a read error. V and J are TRBV7-7 and TRBJ2-1, with TRBD2 as a possible D gene (5 bases). Germline-derived CDR1 and CDR2 are SSHAT and FNYEAQ (reference sequence). This CDR3 is built from 13 residues. The CDR3 sequence: CASSLAGDNEQFF. DNA for the CDR3: TGTGCTAGCAGCTTAGCCGGGGACAATGAGCAGTTCTTC. The entire variable domain, with the rest obtained from reference TRBV7-7 and TRBJ2-1, is as follows: GAGVSQSPRYKVTKRGQDVTLRCDPISSHATLYWYQQALGQGPEFLTYFNYEAQPDKSGLPSDRFSAERPEGSISTLTIQRTEQRDSAMYRCASSLAGDNEQFFGPGTRLTVL.

This clone came up a few times. The V call is TRBV7-9, the J call TRBJ1-1; a possible D gene is TRBD1 (6 bases). This CDR3 comprises 11 residues. The V and J ends lost 5 bases and 11 bases respectively, with 12 bases between them. Germline CDR1 and CDR2: SEHNR and FQNEAQ (reference sequence). The CDR3 loop reads CASSQGGRAFF. CDR3 DNA: TGTGCCAGCAGCCAAGGGGGGAGGGCTTTCTTT.

Regarding this clone: Within the sample, other DNA sequences also encode this same CDR3. This rearrangement joins TRBV7-2 to TRBJ2-5, with D unresolved. CDR3 length equals 12 residues. V lost 4 bases to trimming and J lost 2 bases, with 5 bases between them. Germline CDR1 reads SGHTA; CDR2 reads FQGNSA. The CDR3 DNA reads TGTGCCAGCAGCTGGGGTCAAGAGACCCAGTACTTC. It is translated as CASSWGQETQYF. Looking up the rest from reference TRBV7-2 and TRBJ2-5 gives the full variable domain: GAGVSQSPSNKVTEKGKDVELRCDPISGHTALYWYRQSLGQGLEFLIYFQGNSAPDKSGLPSDRFSAERTGGSVSTLTIQRTQQEDSAVYLCASSWGQETQYFGPGTRLLVL.

The chain links TRBV6-6 to TRBJ2-7; the D is unclear. The CDR3 contains 13 residues. Trimming cost V 6 bases and J 2 bases, with 11 bases left between them. Looked up from germline, CDR1 is MNHNY and CDR2 is SVGAGI (reference sequence). CDR3 loop: CASSAGSTYEQYF. The CDR3 DNA reads as TGTGCCAGCAGCGCCGGGTCGACCTACGAGCAGTACTTC.

This clone was picked up one time. For the CDR3, the DNA is TGCAGCGTTAGTTCGACTGGGACCCCCACAGATACGCAGTATTTT. It translates to CSVSSTGTPTDTQYF. The chain recombines TRBV29-1 with TRBJ2-3; either TRBD1 or TRBD2 may supply D (5 bases each). CDR3 length: 15 residues. The germline V and J ends were trimmed by 5 bases and 2 bases, with 17 bases remaining between them. Germline V lookup: CDR1 SQVTM, CDR2 ANQGSEA.

The chain carries TRBV5-5 and TRBJ1-4; 8 bases line up with TRBD1. Losses at the gene ends were 3 bases for V and 5 bases for J; bases not matched to a gene: 0. The CDR3 contains 13 residues. CDR1 SGHKS and CDR2 YYEKEE come from the germline V gene (reference sequence). CDR3 nucleotide sequence: TGTGCCAGCAGCTGGACAGGGAATGAAAAACTGTTTTTT. This gives the protein CASSWTGNEKLFF.

This clone was observed a single time. The chain links TRBV18 to TRBJ2-1; 10 bases line up with TRBD1. Germline V gene sequence: CDR1 KGHSH, CDR2 LQKENI. This CDR3 has 16 residues. J gave up 4 bases and V 5 bases, and 8 bases lay outside the gene matches. The CDR3 reads CASSVDRGDLYNEQFF. CDR3 bases: TGTGCCAGCTCAGTGGACAGGGGGGATCTTTACAATGAGCAGTTCTTC. Using reference TRBV18 and TRBJ2-1 for the parts outside the CDR3, the full variable domain is NAGVMQNPRHLVRRRGQEARLRCSPMKGHSHVYWYRQLPEEGLKFMVYLQKENIIDESGMPKERFSAEFPKEGPSILRIQQVVRGDSAAYFCASSVDRGDLYNEQFFGPGTRLTVL.

The DNA for the CDR3 is TGTGCCAGTAGTCCACAAACCTCGATGACAGGGTTTGGCTACACCTTC. It codes for CASSPQTSMTGFGYTF. The chain is built from TRBV19 and TRBJ1-2; 7 nucleotides agree with TRBD1. The CDR3 runs to 16 residues. CDR1 is LNHDA, CDR2 SQIVND, per germline (reference sequence). Trimming cost V 5 bases and J 7 bases; bases outside gene matches: 16.

The chain couples TRBV7-3 to TRBJ1-2, with D maybe TRBD1 (5 bases). From germline, CDR1 is SGHTA and CDR2 FQGTGA. The CDR3 extends over 13 amino acids. V lost 4 bases and J lost 8, with 14 bases in between. CDR3 DNA sequence: TGTGCCAGCAGCTCCGGGACCCTAGGGGGCTACACCTTC. This translates into CASSSGTLGGYTF. The variable domain in full, with the rest retrieved from reference TRBV7-3 and TRBJ1-2, is GAGVSQTPSNKVTEKGKYVELRCDPISGHTALYWYRQSLGQGPEFLIYFQGTGAADDSGLPNDRFFAVRPEGSVSTLKIQRTERGDSAVYLCASSSGTLGGYTFGSGTRLTVV.

This chain links TRBV7-2 with TRBJ2-7; unclear D gene. Germline V CDR1 and CDR2: SGHTA, FQGNSA. The V gene lost 5 bases and the J gene lost 7 bases, with 18 bases spanning the gap. The CDR3 is 14 amino acids. CDR3 nucleotide sequence: TGTGCCAGCAGCATTGCGAGGCCCCCGGATGAGCAGTACTTC. As protein: CASSIARPPDEQYF.

This clone was recorded only once. The rearrangement uses TRBV6-1 and TRBJ1-2; D possibly corresponds to TRBD1 (5 bases). The CDR3 consists of 18 residues. Germline assignment: CDR1 MNHNS and CDR2 SASEGT. Trimming pared 2 bases from V and 0 bases from J, leaving 19 bases between. CDR3 coding DNA: TGTGCCAGCAGTGAAAATATAGTGCGACAGCTTACTAACTATGGCTACACCTTC. Amino acids: CASSENIVRQLTNYGYTF.

This clone was counted between two and nine times. The chain recombines TRBV4-1 with TRBJ1-2; D remains ambiguous. Trimming removed 4 bases at V and 6 bases at J, with 18 bases between. CDR1 is MGHRA and CDR2 is YSYEKL in the germline V gene. This CDR3 is 15 amino acids long. CDR3: CASSRLGSKWHGYTF. The CDR3 DNA reads as TGCGCCAGCAGCCGCTTAGGGAGCAAATGGCATGGCTACACCTTC.

The V call is TRBV19, the J call TRBJ2-2, with TRBD1 as a possible D gene (6 bases). This CDR3 comprises 13 residues. Per germline, CDR1 LNHDA and CDR2 SQIVND (reference sequence). With 5 bases removed from V and 5 bases from J, the gap between germline ends came to 9 bases. CDR3 in DNA: TGTGCCAGTAGTTCCCAGGGGACCGGGGAGCTGTTTTTT. As protein: CASSSQGTGELFF.

Here the CDR3 reads CASSSQDRRTGEQYF. CDR3 nucleotides: TGTGCCAGCAGCAGCCAGGACAGGAGGACGGGGGAGCAGTACTTC. The V gene is TRBV7-8, the J gene TRBJ2-7, with TRBD1 matching over 7 bases. From germline, CDR1 is SGHVS and CDR2 FQNEAQ. Trimming removed 5 bases from V and 7 bases from J; junction bases left unmatched: 14. CDR3 length equals 15 residues.

The gene calls are TRBV4-2 and TRBJ2-1; D is ambiguous. Between the trimmed V and J ends, which lost 2 bases and 7 bases, there was a span of 6 bases. The V gene's germline CDR1 is LGHNA and CDR2 YNFKEQ. This CDR3 comprises 12 residues. CDR3 sequence (DNA): TGTGCCAGCAGCCAACTCCGAAATGAGCAGTTCTTC. Protein: CASSQLRNEQFF.

The V gene is TRBV19, the J gene TRBJ2-3; D is undetermined. Deletions cut 4 bases from V and 2 bases from J, with 7 bases between. This CDR3 is 13 amino acids long. Germline CDR1 reads LNHDA; CDR2 reads SQIVND (reference sequence). The DNA of the CDR3 is TGTGCCAGTAGTACCGGGTACACAGATACGCAGTATTTT. Its protein product is CASSTGYTDTQYF.

The chain employs TRBV11-2 and TRBJ1-6; D may be TRBD1 (5 bases). The germline CDR1 and CDR2 sequences are SGHAT and FQNNGV. The CDR3 consists of 15 residues. The ends were cut back, 5 bases at V and 6 bases at J, with 14 bases in the middle. CDR3 nucleotide sequence: TGTGCCAGCAGCCCCCAGACAGAAACTAATTCACCCCTCCACTTT. Its translation: CASSPQTETNSPLHF.

The gene calls are TRBV5-4 and TRBJ2-1; 8 bases match TRBD1. V lost 3 bases and J lost 4; bases outside the gene matches: 6. The CDR3 contains 15 residues. Germline lookup yields CDR1 SGHNT and CDR2 YYREEE (reference sequence). As DNA, the CDR3 is TGTGCCAGCAGCTCCCTAGGACAGGGTTACAATGAGCAGTTCTTC. Translation: CASSSLGQGYNEQFF.

This clone occurred a few times. The same CDR3 can be traced to other DNA sequences in this sample. The chain uses TRBV5-1 and TRBJ1-1, with D possibly matching TRBD1 (6 bases). This CDR3 spans 13 amino acids. V was cut by 4 bases and J by 5 bases, with 12 bases left in between. CDR1 and CDR2 (germline): SGHRS, YFSETQ. The CDR3 loop reads CASSLTGNTEAFF. The DNA for the CDR3 is TGCGCCAGCAGCCTCACAGGGAATACTGAAGCTTTCTTT. The full variable domain, its missing parts supplied by reference TRBV5-1 and TRBJ1-1, is KAGVTQTPRYLIKTRGQQVTLSCSPISGHRSVSWYQQTPGQGLQFLFEYFSETQRNKGNFPGRFSGRQFSNSRSEMNVSTLELGDSALYLCASSLTGNTEAFFGQGTRLTVV.

This chain connects TRBV5-1 to TRBJ2-5; weak D call: TRBD2 (6 bases). CDR3 size: 16 residues. Between the trimmed V and J ends, which lost 4 bases and 1 base, there was a span of 17 bases. Per the germline V gene, CDR1 is SGHRS and CDR2 is YFSETQ. The CDR3: CASSLTSLGGQETQYF. DNA of the CDR3: TGCGCCAGCAGCCTAACTAGCTTGGGGGGCCAAGAGACCCAGTACTTC. Looking up the rest from reference TRBV5-1 and TRBJ2-5 gives the full variable domain: KAGVTQTPRYLIKTRGQQVTLSCSPISGHRSVSWYQQTPGQGLQFLFEYFSETQRNKGNFPGRFSGRQFSNSRSEMNVSTLELGDSALYLCASSLTSLGGQETQYFGPGTRLLVL.

This chain uses TRBV6-1 with TRBJ2-7, with 7 bases identical to TRBD1. The CDR3 covers 13 residues. Germline assignment: CDR1 MNHNS and CDR2 SASEGT. With V trimmed by 10 bases and J by 6 bases, 12 bases remained unmatched. This CDR3 reads CATQETTGSEQYF. The CDR3 DNA is TGTGCCACCCAGGAGACGACAGGGAGCGAGCAGTACTTC.

The rearrangement uses TRBV5-4 and TRBJ1-1, with a weak D call TRBD1 (5 bases). Germline V gene data show CDR1 as SGHNT and CDR2 as YYREEE (reference sequence). The CDR3 runs to 12 residues. Trimming pared 6 bases from V and 3 bases from J, leaving 9 bases between. CDR3 sequence (DNA): TGTGCCAGCAACTTAGGGGACACTGAAGCTTTCTTT. It encodes CASNLGDTEAFF.